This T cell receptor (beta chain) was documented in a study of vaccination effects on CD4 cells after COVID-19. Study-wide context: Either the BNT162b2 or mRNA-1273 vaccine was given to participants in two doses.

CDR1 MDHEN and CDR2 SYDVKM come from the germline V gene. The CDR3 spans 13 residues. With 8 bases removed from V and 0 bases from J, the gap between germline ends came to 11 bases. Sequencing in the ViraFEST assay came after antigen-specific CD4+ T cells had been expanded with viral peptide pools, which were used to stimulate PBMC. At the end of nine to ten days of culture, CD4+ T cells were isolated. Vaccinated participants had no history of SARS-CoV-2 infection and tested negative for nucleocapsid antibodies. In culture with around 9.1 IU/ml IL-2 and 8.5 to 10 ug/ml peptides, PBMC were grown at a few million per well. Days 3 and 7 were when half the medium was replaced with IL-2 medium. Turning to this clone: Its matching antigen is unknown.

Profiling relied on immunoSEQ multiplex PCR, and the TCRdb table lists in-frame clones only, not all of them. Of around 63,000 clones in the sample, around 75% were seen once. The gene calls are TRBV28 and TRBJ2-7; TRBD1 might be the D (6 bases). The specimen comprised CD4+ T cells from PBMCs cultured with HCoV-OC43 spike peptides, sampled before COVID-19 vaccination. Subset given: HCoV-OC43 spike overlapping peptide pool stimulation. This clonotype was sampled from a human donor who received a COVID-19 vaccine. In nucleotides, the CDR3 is TGTGCCAGCCGGGACACCACCTCCTACGAGCAGTACGTC. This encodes CASRDTTSYEQYV.